This passage covers 28 T cell receptor beta chains from one sample sequenced in a study of shared clonotypes between healthy human individuals. The method was immunoSEQ multiplex PCR; TCRdb's version includes in-frame clones alone and lacks a portion of them. The data contain around 550,000 clones, approximately 95% of them singletons. Source material: naive CD4+ T cells sorted from blood. As to subset: CD45RA+ positively selected. These receptors were taken from a woman aged 30 to 39 in good health.

The J gene is TRBJ1-2, the V gene TRBV28, with D possibly being TRBD1 (6 bases). Per germline, CDR1 MDHEN and CDR2 SYDVKM. The length of the CDR3 is 14 residues. Trimming shortened V by 6 bases and J by 6 bases, and 17 bases separated the two germline ends. Here the CDR3 reads CASSKSSGADGYTF. Here the CDR3 DNA reads TGTGCCAGCAGCAAAAGTTCAGGGGCGGATGGCTACACCTTC.

This chain uses TRBV28 with TRBJ2-7, with 15 bases fitting TRBD2. The CDR3 totals 18 residues. The germline V gene has CDR1 MDHEN and CDR2 SYDVKM. Losses at the gene ends were 6 bases for V and 2 bases for J; bases not matched to a gene: 11. CDR3 nucleotide sequence: TGTGCCAGCAGCCCGCGTGGACTAGCGGGAGGGAGACCCTACGAGCAGTACTTC. Translated, it gives CASSPRGLAGGRPYEQYF.

The rearrangement joins TRBV10-2 to TRBJ1-3; maybe TRBD1 (6 bases). V gave up 5 bases and J gave up 0 bases, with 14 bases separating them. This CDR3 comprises 16 residues. CDR1 and CDR2 from the germline V gene are WSHSY and SAAADI. CDR3 sequence reads: CASSFPDRPSGNTIYF. The CDR3 nucleotides read TGCGCCAGCAGTTTTCCTGACAGGCCCTCTGGAAACACCATATATTTT.

CDR3 DNA: TGTGCCAGCAGTTTCGCGGGAGGGAGGTACAATGAGCAGTTCTTC. Translation: CASSFAGGRYNEQFF. The J gene is TRBJ2-1, the V gene TRBV27; 9 bases align to TRBD2. In germline, CDR1 is MNHEY, CDR2 SMNVEV (reference sequence). This CDR3 contains 15 residues. V lost 3 bases and J lost 4; bases outside the gene matches: 4.

The CDR3 region is CASSPRQLSNQPQHF. The CDR3 region has the DNA TGTGCCAGCAGTCCACGACAGCTCAGCAATCAGCCCCAGCATTTT. The rearrangement uses TRBV2 and TRBJ1-5; D is possibly TRBD1 (5 bases). In germline, CDR1 is SNHLY, CDR2 FYNNEI. This CDR3 is built from 15 residues. With 5 bases removed from V and 1 base from J, the gap between germline ends came to 12 bases.

The V gene is TRBV28, the J gene TRBJ2-7, with TRBD1 matching over 8 bases. The germline gives CDR1 MDHEN, CDR2 SYDVKM. This CDR3 comprises 13 residues. Trimming cost V 7 bases and J 5 bases; bases outside gene matches: 7. As DNA, the CDR3 is TGTGCCAGCAACCTGGACAGGGAGGACGAGCAGTACTTC. It is translated as CASNLDREDEQYF.

The chain has TRBV7-2 and TRBJ2-7, with 11 bases fitting TRBD2. Trimming took 5 bases from V and 6 from J; bases not matched to a gene: 6. Germline CDR1 reads SGHTA; CDR2 reads FQGNSA. This CDR3 spans 14 amino acids. CDR3 DNA sequence: TGTGCCAGCAGCCAACTAGCGGGAGTAGGCGAGCAGTACTTC. Amino acids: CASSQLAGVGEQYF.

The rearrangement links TRBV5-4 to TRBJ2-1, with 8 positions matching TRBD2. There are 13 residues in the CDR3. V lost 0 bases, J lost 7 bases, and 0 bases stayed unmatched. Germline V gives CDR1 SGHNT, CDR2 YYREEE (reference sequence). In nucleotides, the CDR3 is TGTGCCAGCAGCTTGGCGGGAGGGAATGAGCAGTTCTTC. Translation: CASSLAGGNEQFF.

The chain is built from TRBV7-9 and TRBJ2-7; D not resolved. V shed 5 bases and J shed 0 bases, with 17 bases lying between them. The CDR3 loop spans 16 amino acids. The germline V gene encodes CDR1 SEHNR and CDR2 FQNEAQ (reference sequence). The chain's CDR3 is CASSPRAPSSSYEQYF. The CDR3 DNA follows: TGTGCCAGCAGCCCCCGGGCACCCTCGAGCTCCTACGAGCAGTACTTC. Complete variable domain (other parts from reference TRBV7-9 and TRBJ2-7): DTGVSQNPRHKITKRGQNVTFRCDPISEHNRLYWYRQTLGQGPEFLTYFQNEAQLEKSRLLSDRFSAERPKGSFSTLEIQRTEQGDSAMYLCASSPRAPSSSYEQYFGPGTRLTVT.

With regard to this clone: The sample has other DNA sequences that encode this CDR3 too. V gene TRBV28 combines with J gene TRBJ2-1; the D is unclear. Trimming pared 3 bases from V and 1 base from J, leaving 10 bases between. Germline V gene sequence: CDR1 MDHEN, CDR2 SYDVKM. The CDR3 sequence is 15 residues long. CDR3 nucleotide sequence: TGTGCCAGCAGTTTGGGTTTGGGATCCTACAATGAGCAGTTCTTC. Protein sequence: CASSLGLGSYNEQFF.

CDR3 DNA sequence: TGTGCCAGCAGTTACGGGACACTGAACACTGAAGCTTTCTTT. This sequence encodes CASSYGTLNTEAFF. J is TRBJ1-1 and V is TRBV28; D might be TRBD1 (6 bases). There are 14 residues in the CDR3. From germline, CDR1 is MDHEN and CDR2 SYDVKM. V was shortened by 4 bases and J by 0 bases, with 9 bases between the two germline ends.

The rearrangement links TRBV11-2 to TRBJ2-7, with 8 bases lining up with TRBD1. The junction had 3 bases not matched to a gene; V was cut back by 6 bases and J by 2 bases. Germline V gene lookup returns CDR1 SGHAT and CDR2 FQNNGV. This CDR3 has 13 residues. The CDR3 sequence: CASRQQGAYEQYF. DNA for the CDR3: TGTGCCAGCAGACAACAGGGGGCCTACGAGCAGTACTTC.

V and J are TRBV7-3 and TRBJ2-7, with 13 bases lining up with TRBD2. Trimming cost V 2 bases and J 3 bases; bases outside gene matches: 7. This CDR3 comprises 17 residues. Germline V CDR1 and CDR2: SGHTA, FQGTGA. This CDR3 is CASSLSGLAGESYEQYF. Here the CDR3 DNA reads TGTGCCAGCAGCTTATCAGGACTAGCGGGAGAAAGCTACGAGCAGTACTTC.

The V and J genes are TRBV4-1 and TRBJ1-4; D might be TRBD1 (5 bases). The CDR3 contains 14 residues. Per the germline V gene, CDR1 is MGHRA and CDR2 is YSYEKL. V was trimmed by 7 bases and J by 8 bases, leaving 17 bases between them. Written as DNA, the CDR3 is TGCGCCAGCACCTTTACGGTAGGGGTCGAAAAACTGTTTTTT. It specifies CASTFTVGVEKLFF.

This chain joins TRBV10-1 and TRBJ2-7; a weak D match, TRBD1 (6 bases). Germline assignment: CDR1 WNHNN and CDR2 SYGVQD (reference sequence). This CDR3 has 15 residues. V was shortened by 3 bases and J by 5 bases, with 17 bases between the two germline ends. DNA of the CDR3: TGCGCCAGCAGTGAAGACAGGCTATCGTTCCACGAGCAGTACTTC. Its protein product is CASSEDRLSFHEQYF.

The chain uses TRBV9 and TRBJ2-7, with D perhaps matching TRBD2 (5 bases). The CDR3 has 13 residues. Trimming took off 0 bases at V and 8 bases at J, with 12 bases between the two ends. Germline CDR1 SGDLS, CDR2 YYNGEE. CDR3 in DNA: TGTGCCAGCAGCGTAGATAGCGATCGAAAGCAGTACTTC. Residues: CASSVDSDRKQYF.

DNA of the CDR3: TGTGCCAGCAGCTTAGATCCCGGGGGGGAGACCCAGTACTTC. This sequence encodes CASSLDPGGETQYF. The chain links TRBV11-2 to TRBJ2-5, with 7 bases fitting TRBD2. Germline CDR1 reads SGHAT; CDR2 reads FQNNGV. V trimming: 0 bases; J trimming: 5 bases; junction bases outside the gene matches: 3. This CDR3 contains 14 residues.

The chain links TRBV6-4 to TRBJ2-1, with D perhaps TRBD2 (6 bases). V was pared by 5 bases and J by 0 bases, with 23 bases between. Looked up from germline, CDR1 is MRHNA and CDR2 is SNTAGT. The CDR3 runs 19 residues. The CDR3 DNA reads TGTGCCAGCAGTCCCTTCAGACTTCTTAGCGGACGCTCCTACAATGAGCAGTTCTTC. Protein sequence: CASSPFRLLSGRSYNEQFF.

The chain combines TRBV11-2 with TRBJ2-5; 7 nucleotides match TRBD1. V shed 4 bases and J 2 bases; nucleotides not matched to a gene: 1. The CDR3 sequence is 13 residues long. Per the germline V gene, CDR1 is SGHAT and CDR2 is FQNNGV. The CDR3 loop is CASSSGQQETQYF. CDR3 DNA sequence: TGTGCCAGCAGCTCGGGACAGCAAGAGACCCAGTACTTC.

The V gene is TRBV6-5, the J gene TRBJ1-4, with TRBD1 identical over 8 bases. V trimming: 7 bases; J trimming: 4 bases; junction bases outside the gene matches: 5. The CDR3 runs to 14 residues. Germline V lookup: CDR1 MNHEY, CDR2 SVGAGI. The CDR3 nucleotides are TGTGCCAGCAACCAACAGGGGGTTAATGAAAAACTGTTTTTT. It translates to CASNQQGVNEKLFF.

The chain has TRBV28 and TRBJ2-5; perhaps TRBD2 as D (6 bases). CDR1 and CDR2 from the germline V gene are MDHEN and SYDVKM. Trimming removed 3 bases at V and 4 bases at J, with 15 bases between. CDR3 length: 15 amino acids. For the CDR3, the DNA is TGTGCCAGCAGTTTGGGAGGCCGGGGCCGAGAGACCCAGTACTTC. Its protein is CASSLGGRGRETQYF.

This clone appeared a single time. The V call is TRBV5-8, the J call TRBJ2-7; possible D gene TRBD1, 5 bases. Germline V lookup: CDR1 SGHTS, CDR2 YDEGEE. This CDR3 region has 13 residues. V lost 3 bases, J lost 5 bases, and 12 bases lay in between. The CDR3 nucleotides read TGTGCCAGCAGCTCGCGGCAGGGAAACGAGCAGTACTTC. It yields the protein CASSSRQGNEQYF.

J is TRBJ1-4 and V is TRBV20-1, with D unresolved. The CDR3 contains 11 residues. The germline V gene has CDR1 DFQATT and CDR2 SNEGSKA (reference sequence). The CDR3 DNA sequence: TGCAGCCACGTCTCGAATGAAAAACTGTTTTTT. This sequence encodes CSHVSNEKLFF.

The J gene is TRBJ1-1, the V gene TRBV9; D is possibly TRBD1 (5 bases). The CDR3 consists of 15 residues. Germline assignment: CDR1 SGDLS and CDR2 YYNGEE. Trimming removed 1 base at V and 1 base at J, with 11 bases between. CDR3 coding DNA: TGTGCCAGCAGCGTATTAGGGGACTCGAACACTGAAGCTTTCTTT. It yields the protein CASSVLGDSNTEAFF.

The J gene is TRBJ1-2, the V gene TRBV6-5, with TRBD1 matching over 8 bases. The CDR3 sequence is 14 residues long. Germline CDR1 reads MNHEY; CDR2 reads SVGAGI. After removal of 2 bases from V and 5 bases from J, the junction contained 4 bases not matched to a gene. Here the CDR3 DNA reads TGTGCCAGCAGTTACAACAGGGGGTGGTATGGCTACACCTTC. This codes for CASSYNRGWYGYTF.

The chain is built from TRBV11-2 and TRBJ2-7; 7 bases fit TRBD1. The CDR3 contains 15 residues. V was pared by 4 bases and J by 5 bases, with 11 bases of the junction left unmatched. Germline assignment: CDR1 SGHAT and CDR2 FQNNGV. CDR3: CASSSVTGVGHEQYF. For the CDR3, the DNA is TGTGCCAGCAGCTCGGTTACAGGGGTGGGCCACGAGCAGTACTTC.

This chain joins TRBV12-5 and TRBJ2-6, with D perhaps TRBD1 (5 bases). Germline V lookup: CDR1 LGHNT, CDR2 FRNRAP. The CDR3 length is 18 residues. Trimming took 4 bases from V and 5 from J, leaving 21 bases between them. The CDR3 sequence is CASGWRAAGQSRANVLTF. The CDR3 bases are TGTGCTAGTGGTTGGCGCGCTGCAGGACAAAGTCGGGCCAACGTCCTGACTTTC.

The DNA of the CDR3 is TGTGCCAGCAGTTTAGGTGCGGGAGGCACCATGTCCTACGAGCAGTACTTC. It yields the protein CASSLGAGGTMSYEQYF. The rearrangement uses TRBV28 and TRBJ2-5, with 8 bases matching TRBD2. The closer fit of TRBJ2-7 to the DNA end suggests the J call may be wrong. From germline, CDR1 is MDHEN and CDR2 SYDVKM. This CDR3 region has 17 residues.